The 14 T cell receptor beta chains below all came from one sample that was sequenced in a study of T cell responses to AZD1222 COVID-19 vaccine. Profiled with immunoSEQ multiplex PCR; TCRdb holds only in-frame clones, not every one. The sample has 40,000 to 50,000 clones; approximately 88% are singletons. Sequencing used peripheral blood, obtained 28 days after the second AZD1222 dose. Receptor source: an adult who received the AZD1222 COVID-19 vaccine.

The rearrangement uses TRBV5-4 and TRBJ2-1, with D possibly matching TRBD2 (7 bases). The CDR3 runs 15 residues. Germline assignment: CDR1 SGHNT and CDR2 YYREEE (reference sequence). V was pared by 4 bases and J by 8 bases, with 19 bases between. CDR3: CASSTALQGRDEQFF. The CDR3 bases are TGTGCCAGCAGCACTGCCCTGCAGGGGAGGGATGAGCAGTTCTTC.

The chain carries TRBV2 and TRBJ2-5; D uncertain. Trimming stripped 1 base from V and 5 bases from J, with 2 bases between. This CDR3 region has 11 residues. Germline-derived CDR1 and CDR2 are SNHLY and FYNNEI. The CDR3 DNA reads TGTGCCAGCAGTGAAGGGGAGACCCAGTACTTC. Translation gives CASSEGETQYF.

This rearrangement joins TRBV11-2 to TRBJ2-4, with 8 positions matching TRBD1. The trim removed 4 bases at V and 0 bases at J, leaving 11 bases unmatched. Germline assignment: CDR1 SGHAT and CDR2 FQNNGV. CDR3 length: 18 residues. This chain's CDR3 is CASSWGTGSGIAKNIQYF. The CDR3 region has the DNA TGTGCCAGCAGCTGGGGGACAGGAAGTGGAATAGCCAAAAACATTCAGTACTTC.

The rearrangement joins TRBV15 to TRBJ2-7; D unclear. This CDR3 spans 12 amino acids. The germline V gene has CDR1 LNHNV and CDR2 YYDKDF (reference sequence). The V gene lost 0 bases and the J gene lost 6 bases, with 6 bases spanning the gap. The CDR3 region has the DNA TGTGCCACCAGCAGAGATTGGGGCGAGCAGTACTTC. Encoded protein: CATSRDWGEQYF.

This chain links TRBV19 with TRBJ1-3; D possibly corresponds to TRBD1 (5 bases). The CDR3 totals 16 residues. CDR1 and CDR2 from the germline V gene are LNHDA and SQIVND (reference sequence). Trimming pared 6 bases from V and 0 bases from J, leaving 15 bases between. CDR3 nucleotide sequence: TGTGCCAGTAGGGGAAACGGGGGGGTCTCTGGAAACACCATATATTTT. This codes for CASRGNGGVSGNTIYF.

The genes are TRBV5-4 and TRBJ1-4; 9 bases are a match to TRBD1. Looked up from germline, CDR1 is SGHNT and CDR2 is YYREEE (reference sequence). There are 15 residues in the CDR3. Trimming took 1 base from V and 7 from J; bases not matched to a gene: 5. The CDR3 region is CASSLSRDRVEKLFF. The CDR3 DNA sequence: TGTGCCAGCAGCTTGTCGCGGGACAGGGTTGAAAAACTGTTTTTT. Filled out from reference TRBV5-4 and TRBJ1-4, the complete variable domain reads ETGVTQSPTHLIKTRGQQVTLRCSSQSGHNTVSWYQQALGQGPQFIFQYYREEENGRGNFPPRFSGLQFPNYSSELNVNALELDDSALYLCASSLSRDRVEKLFFGSGTQLSVL.

The chain uses TRBV9 and TRBJ1-3, with D unclear. This CDR3 is built from 15 residues. The germline V and J ends were trimmed by 0 bases and 9 bases, with 16 bases remaining between them. CDR1 and CDR2 (germline): SGDLS, YYNGEE. The CDR3 protein is CASSVAWSDSGTIYF. As DNA, the CDR3 is TGTGCCAGCAGCGTAGCATGGTCGGATTCGGGCACCATATATTTT.

This chain uses TRBV15 with TRBJ1-5, with D possibly being TRBD1 (5 bases). This CDR3 is 14 amino acids long. The germline V gene encodes CDR1 LNHNV and CDR2 YYDKDF (reference sequence). Trimming pared 6 bases from V and 3 bases from J, leaving 12 bases between. The CDR3, as DNA: TGTGCCACCAGTGTACAGGACATCAATCAGCCCCAGCATTTT. Amino acid sequence: CATSVQDINQPQHF.

The rearrangement links TRBV9 to TRBJ2-3; tentative D call: TRBD2 (6 bases). The V end was cut by 0 bases, the J end by 5 bases, with 25 bases between. The CDR3 runs 19 residues. Germline loops: CDR1 SGDLS, CDR2 YYNGEE. Written as DNA, the CDR3 is TGTGCCAGCAGCGTAGTTGGGGCCGGGACCCCGGGGCGGGGAGATACGCAGTATTTT. It codes for CASSVVGAGTPGRGDTQYF.

The J gene is TRBJ1-1, the V gene TRBV6-5; 8 bases agree with TRBD1. The V gene's germline CDR1 is MNHEY and CDR2 SVGAGI. The ends lost 2 bases at V and 1 base at J; junction bases unmatched: 6. The CDR3 covers 16 residues. The CDR3 region is CASSYRGQGRNTEAFF. In DNA form, the CDR3 reads TGTGCCAGCAGTTACCGAGGACAGGGCCGGAACACTGAAGCTTTCTTT.

This clone was found a few times. The chain employs TRBV5-1 and TRBJ1-2; no firm D call. Germline-derived CDR1 and CDR2 are SGHRS and YFSETQ. This CDR3 has 13 residues. Between the trimmed V and J ends, which lost 0 bases and 4 bases, there was a span of 7 bases. In DNA form, the CDR3 reads TGCGCCAGCAGCTTGGTAGAGTCCTATGGCTACACCTTC. Translated: CASSLVESYGYTF. Combining the CDR3 with reference TRBV5-1 and TRBJ1-2 gives the whole variable domain KAGVTQTPRYLIKTRGQQVTLSCSPISGHRSVSWYQQTPGQGLQFLFEYFSETQRNKGNFPGRFSGRQFSNSRSEMNVSTLELGDSALYLCASSLVESYGYTFGSGTRLTVV.

The rearrangement uses TRBV6-1 and TRBJ1-2; 9 bases are shared with TRBD1. The ends lost 2 bases at V and 6 bases at J; junction bases unmatched: 13. Germline CDR1 is MNHNS and CDR2 is SASEGT. The CDR3 is 17 residues long. The CDR3 DNA sequence: TGTGCCAGCAGTGAAATCCTGGGACAGGGCAGGGCCAATGGCTACACCTTC. Residues: CASSEILGQGRANGYTF.

The chain uses TRBV19 and TRBJ2-7, with D unclear. The CDR3 length is 13 residues. Germline loops: CDR1 LNHDA, CDR2 SQIVND (reference sequence). V was cut by 3 bases and J by 2 bases, with 8 bases left in between. The CDR3 DNA follows: TGTGCCAGTAGTATTGGAGAAGCCTACGAGCAGTACTTC. Translation: CASSIGEAYEQYF.

The genes are TRBV5-1 and TRBJ1-1; D is perhaps TRBD1 (6 bases). The CDR3 has 15 amino acids. The germline gives CDR1 SGHRS, CDR2 YFSETQ. V gave up 2 bases and J gave up 1 base, with 12 bases separating them. The CDR3 DNA sequence: TGCGCCAGCAGCTTCTCGGGACACAAGAACACTGAAGCTTTCTTT. This sequence encodes CASSFSGHKNTEAFF.